This T cell receptor (beta chain) emerged from a study of T cell repertoires in cytomegalovirus infection. Background on the study: Both CMV infection and a matching HLA type were indicated by public TCR beta signatures.

Germline CDR1 is MDHEN and CDR2 is SYDVKM. The CDR3 length is 15 residues. Trimming at V came to 6 bases and at J to 4 bases, leaving 10 bases not matched to a gene. TCRdb used MiXCR to reprocess the reads, holding one entry per CDR3 protein. The data hold about 770,000 distinct CDR3 sequences, with 29% observed a single time. Broader study findings: Clonotype analysis showed dominance of the ex vivo response by HLA-C-restricted CMV-specific TCR beta clonotypes.

A few counts support this clonotype. The antigen is unknown. The input for sequencing was cultured CD8+ T cells from PBMCs, taken from culture after CMV antigen stimulation. The chain recombines TRBV28 with TRBJ2-7; 9 bases fit TRBD1. The TCR sequence derives from a human donor in good health (CMV status not recorded). Some clones in this sample may be carry-over from other donors' samples. The CDR3 protein is CASSSTGTGYYEQYF. The CDR3 nucleotides read TGTGCCAGCAGCTCTACCGGGACAGGGTATTACGAGCAGTACTTC.